This entry concerns a single TCR beta chain. Its antigen is unknown. V trimming: 2 bases; J trimming: 3 bases; junction bases outside the gene matches: 7. The CDR3 spans 17 residues. CDR1 and CDR2 from the germline V gene are SGHVS and FNYEAQ. This specimen comes from a study of cytomegalovirus exposure and HLA in healthy donors. PCR involved 60 Vbeta and 13 Jbeta primers. Clones were sequenced by immunoSEQ multiplex PCR, and TCRdb holds only the in-frame ones, with some missing. The data contain more than 85,000 clones, approximately 72% of them singletons. Regarding the study as a whole: Later work found that TCR association rates differed between HLA loci; DRB1 had the most and HLA-C the fewest. Most sequenced TCRs were rare (though some public TCRs occurred in many donors).

This clonotype was sampled from a man aged 30 to 39 in good health and CMV-seropositive. What was sequenced was PBMCs. The gene calls are TRBV7-6 and TRBJ2-5; 12 nucleotides agree with TRBD2. CDR3 DNA: TGTGCCAGCAGCTTAAGAATGGCTAGCGGGGGGGAAGAGACCCAGTACTTC. It codes for CASSLRMASGGEETQYF.